The clone carrying this TCR beta chain was seen many times. What it binds is unknown. This sample was included in a study of breast tumors, draining lymph nodes, adjacent tissues. Whole-study findings and limits: The lymph node origin of tumor T cells was framed as consistent with a hypothesis, not demonstrated. Data fit most tumor T cells coming from lymph node, expanding in tumor. Tumor and nontumor repertoires were significantly more similar in luminal-like than in basal-like breast cancer. Tumor repertoires ranked between lymph nodes and nontumor tissue in diversity, with V and J gene preferences.

V was clipped by 0 bases and J by 9 bases, with 18 bases between them. The CDR3 covers 14 residues. Germline CDR1 is DFQATT and CDR2 is SNEGSKA (reference sequence). The lymph nodes were axillary draining lymph nodes from breast cancer patients. TCRdb re-derived calls from the multiplex PCR reads in MiXCR, one entry per CDR3 protein. The sample shows 200,000 to 300,000 distinct CDR3 sequences, around 31% of them seen only once. The chain recombines TRBV20-1 with TRBJ2-7, with D maybe TRBD2 (5 bases). The source of this sequence is a female donor with breast cancer. Some clones in this sample may be carry-over from other donors' samples. The sequenced material came from axillary lymph node tissue. The CDR3 nucleotides read TGCAGTGCTAGAGATGGGTCGGGCGCGGGTTGGCAGTACTTC. It encodes CSARDGSGAGWQYF.